This TCR beta chain was obtained from a study of shared clonotypes between healthy human individuals (dated by TCRdb to 2020 to 2021). Background on the whole study: A couple of women and three men aged 18 to 49 years were included in the cohort. Each donor's leukapheresis produced roughly between roughly 0.85 and 9.5 billion PBMCs. For each donor, CD4 naive and CD4 memory were each run on three plates, CD8 naive on two plates, and CD8 memory on one plate. To estimate repertoire size and how much clonotype sharing occurs between individuals, the study deeply sequenced the blood TCR repertoires of several healthy adults. To increase sequencing depth and limit assay-specific biases, different laboratories used diverse techniques to prepare libraries and sequence TCR repertoires. General conclusions and limits of the study: Sampling was restricted to blood, and TCR repertoires in tissue are likely to differ from TCR repertoires in blood. When a few donors were compared, the shared fraction of clonotypes was about 5% for naive CD4, about 4% for naive CD8, 2% to 2.5% for memory CD4, and less than 0.5% for memory CD8. Pairwise subsampling led to the expectation that sequencing depth would affect the degree of clonotype sharing among donors. Because the study included only a small number of donors, the genetic and exposure-history diversity represented was limited. Rarefaction of sorted-subset datasets indicated incomplete sequencing despite the large sequencing depth. Clonotypes shared by all four sorted-subset donors showed higher generation probabilities than non-shared clonotypes. Estimated clonotype richness was generally larger for naive than for memory subsets.

The donors were healthy, HIV-negative adults who had no recently reported acute infections or vaccinations. All donors were Caucasian adults living in Nashville, Tennessee, USA. CD4+ T cells were enriched through magnetic negative selection, after which naive cells were positively selected on CD45RA and the remaining negative fraction served as the memory subset. Blood was collected by leukapheresis, and PBMCs were isolated by Ficoll-Histopaque density gradient centrifugation and then cryopreserved in liquid nitrogen vapor phase. Purity and quantity of every magnetically sorted T cell population were checked by analytical flow cytometry. Genomic DNA was isolated from each sorted fraction and quantified by UV absorbance on a Nanodrop 2000c. The CDR1 and CDR2 encoded by the germline V gene are SGHNT and YENEEA. The CDR3 has 15 amino acids, counting the end cysteine and phenylalanine. The CDR3 DNA has 45 bases and is translated from base 1. V is pruned by 4 bases and J by 4 bases, leaving 3 bases of the junction without a gene match.

Of note for this clone: What this receptor recognizes is not known. Qualities for individual bases were not recorded, and no much larger clone is one base off.

TCR CDR3 regions were amplified from genomic DNA by multiplex PCR using the deep immunoSEQ assay. Genomic DNA extracted from each cell subset was distributed evenly over all wells of several immunoSEQ 96-well plates, and each plate served as one replicate. For sorted subsets, 150 to 250 ng genomic DNA, equal to about 30,000 T cell genomes, was loaded into each replicate PCR. The purified libraries were quantified using a Qubit 3.0 fluorometer, sized with a Bioanalyzer 2100, and then quantified again using the KAPA Library Quantification kit. Every immunoSEQ 96-well plate was sequenced on a dedicated single-read 150-cycle Illumina NextSeq 550 flow cell. The source study handled its data this way. Because only junctional sequences without quality scores were contained in the immunoSEQ output, filtering matching that applied to full-length reads could not be performed. Sequences were annotated with PyIR, a Python wrapper for IgBLAST v1.9, using IMGT germline references to assign V/J genes and CDR3. Reads were removed for weak V/J assignments (E-value above 1e-6), missing CDR3, stop codons, out-of-frame junctions, or ambiguous translated residues. V3J clonotypes were defined by identical inferred V gene, J gene, and CDR3 amino acid sequence. Percentage overlap between repertoires was calculated by dividing the number of shared unique clonotypes by the size of the smaller repertoire. RTK rarefaction, the Chao1 estimator, and Recon v2.1 estimates of unobserved clonotypes were used to assess repertoire richness. OLGA was used to compute generation probabilities for all TCRbeta clonotypes that the gDNA method yielded from a few donors. TCRdb's version of the immuneACCESS table is confined to in-frame rearrangements and falls short of the full clone set. An unresolved V gene accounts for under half of the shortfall where checked; the remainder is of unknown origin. That table supplies the V and J calls and clone size; D and trimming were determined from the DNA. This sample gives about 1.5 million clones in total; 98% of them show up just once. The biggest ten clones account for approximately 0.45% of the sample.

This TCR was recovered from a man aged 30 to 45 in good health. Sequenced material: naive CD4+ T cells sorted from blood. This specimen's cell subset or site label, per the study, means: CD45RA+ positively selected. The chain employs TRBV11-3 and TRBJ2-3; 12 middle bases align to TRBD2. The CDR3 region: CASSSSGRESDTQYF. The sequenced DNA is TGTGCCAGCAGCTCTAGCGGGAGGGAATCAGATACGCAGTATTTT.